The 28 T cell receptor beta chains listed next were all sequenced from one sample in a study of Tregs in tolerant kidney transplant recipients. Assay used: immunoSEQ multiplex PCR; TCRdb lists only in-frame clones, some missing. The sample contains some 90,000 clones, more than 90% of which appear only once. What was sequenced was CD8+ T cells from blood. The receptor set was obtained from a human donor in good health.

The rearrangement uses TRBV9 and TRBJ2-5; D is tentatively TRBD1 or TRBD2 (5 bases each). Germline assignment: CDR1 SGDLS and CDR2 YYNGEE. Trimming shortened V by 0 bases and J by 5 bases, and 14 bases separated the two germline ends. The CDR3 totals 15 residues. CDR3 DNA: TGTGCCAGCAGCGTAGGTGGGGGTGGCGTGGAGACCCAGTACTTC. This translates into CASSVGGGGVETQYF.

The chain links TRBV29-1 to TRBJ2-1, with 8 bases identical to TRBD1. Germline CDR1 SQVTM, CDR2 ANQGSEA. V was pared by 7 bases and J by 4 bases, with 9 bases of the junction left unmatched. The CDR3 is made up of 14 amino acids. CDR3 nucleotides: TGCAGCGCTCTACCGGGACAGGAATACAATGAGCAGTTCTTC. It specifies CSALPGQEYNEQFF.

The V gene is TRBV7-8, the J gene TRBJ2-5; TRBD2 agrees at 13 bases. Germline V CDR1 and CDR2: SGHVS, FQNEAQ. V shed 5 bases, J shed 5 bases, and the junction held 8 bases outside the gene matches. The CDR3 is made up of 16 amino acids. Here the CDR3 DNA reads TGTGCCAGCAGCCATGGACTAGCGGGAGTTAGCGAGACCCAGTACTTC. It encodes CASSHGLAGVSETQYF. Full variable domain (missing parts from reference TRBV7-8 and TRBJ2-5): GAGVSQSPRYKVAKRGQDVALRCDPISGHVSLFWYQQALGQGPEFLTYFQNEAQLDKSGLPSDRFFAERPEGSVSTLKIQRTQQEDSAVYLCASSHGLAGVSETQYFGPGTRLLVL.

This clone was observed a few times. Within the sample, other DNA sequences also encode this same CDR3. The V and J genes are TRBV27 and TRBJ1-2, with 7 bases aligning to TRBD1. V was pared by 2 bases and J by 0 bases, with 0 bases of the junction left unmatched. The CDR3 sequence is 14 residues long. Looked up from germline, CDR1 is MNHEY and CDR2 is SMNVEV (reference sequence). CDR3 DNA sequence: TGTGCCAGCAGTTTACAGGGGGCTAACTATGGCTACACCTTC. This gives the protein CASSLQGANYGYTF.

The CDR3 sequence: CASSETPGTGREQYF. CDR3 nucleotide sequence: TGTGCCAGCAGTGAGACGCCCGGGACAGGGCGAGAGCAGTACTTC. This chain links TRBV6-1 with TRBJ2-7; 9 bases line up with TRBD1. CDR1 MNHNS and CDR2 SASEGT come from the germline V gene. Germline trimming cut 3 bases from V and 7 bases from J; bases unmatched to any gene: 10. This CDR3 is built from 15 residues.

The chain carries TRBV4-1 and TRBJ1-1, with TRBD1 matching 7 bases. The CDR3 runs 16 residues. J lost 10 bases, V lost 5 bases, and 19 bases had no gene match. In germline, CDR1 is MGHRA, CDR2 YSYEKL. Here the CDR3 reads CASSEDRLLGLSGAFF. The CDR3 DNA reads TGCGCCAGCAGCGAGGACAGGCTACTTGGCTTGAGTGGAGCTTTCTTT.

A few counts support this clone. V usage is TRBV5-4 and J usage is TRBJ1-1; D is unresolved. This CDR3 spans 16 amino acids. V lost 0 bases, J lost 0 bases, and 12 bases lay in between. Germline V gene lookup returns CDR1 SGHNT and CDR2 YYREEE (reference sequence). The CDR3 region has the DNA TGTGCCAGCAGCTTGGATAGTTTTGCTGTGAACACTGAAGCTTTCTTT. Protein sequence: CASSLDSFAVNTEAFF.

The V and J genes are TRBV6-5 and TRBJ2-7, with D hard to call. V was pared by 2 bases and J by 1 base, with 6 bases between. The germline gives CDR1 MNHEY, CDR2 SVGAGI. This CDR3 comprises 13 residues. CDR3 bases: TGTGCCAGCAGTTACGGCCCGTCCTACGAGCAGTACTTC. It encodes CASSYGPSYEQYF.

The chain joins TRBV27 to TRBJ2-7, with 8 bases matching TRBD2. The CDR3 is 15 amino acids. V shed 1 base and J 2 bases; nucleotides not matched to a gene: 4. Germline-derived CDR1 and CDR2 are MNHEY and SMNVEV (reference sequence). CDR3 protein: CASSLYAGGTYEQYF. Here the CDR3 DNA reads TGTGCCAGCAGTTTATATGCGGGGGGAACCTACGAGCAGTACTTC.

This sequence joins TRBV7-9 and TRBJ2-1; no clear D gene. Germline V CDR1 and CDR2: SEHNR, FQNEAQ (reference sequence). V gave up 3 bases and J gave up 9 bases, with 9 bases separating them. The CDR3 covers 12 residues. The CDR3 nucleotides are TGTGCCAGCAGCTTTGGCCCGAGTGAGCAGTTCTTC. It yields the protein CASSFGPSEQFF.

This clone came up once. CDR3 loop: CATSKGELAGGPYEQYF. The DNA for the CDR3 is TGTGCCACCTCAAAGGGGGAACTAGCGGGAGGGCCTTACGAGCAGTACTTC. V and J are TRBV2 and TRBJ2-7; 13 bases are shared with TRBD2. CDR1 is SNHLY and CDR2 is FYNNEI in the germline V gene. The CDR3 runs 17 residues. J gave up 4 bases and V 10 bases, and 16 bases lay outside the gene matches.

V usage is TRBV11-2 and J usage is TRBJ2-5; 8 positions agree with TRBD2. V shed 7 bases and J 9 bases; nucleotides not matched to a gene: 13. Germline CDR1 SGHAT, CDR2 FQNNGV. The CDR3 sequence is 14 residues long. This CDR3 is CASKGAGDPRAQYF. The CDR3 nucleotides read TGTGCCAGCAAGGGAGCGGGGGACCCCCGTGCCCAGTACTTC.

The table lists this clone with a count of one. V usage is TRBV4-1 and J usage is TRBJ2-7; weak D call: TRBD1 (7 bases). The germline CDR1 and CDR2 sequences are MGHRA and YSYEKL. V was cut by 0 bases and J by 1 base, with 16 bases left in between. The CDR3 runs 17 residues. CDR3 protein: CASSQDPLAGGSYEQYF. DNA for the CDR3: TGCGCCAGCAGCCAAGATCCCCTGGCAGGGGGGTCCTACGAGCAGTACTTC.

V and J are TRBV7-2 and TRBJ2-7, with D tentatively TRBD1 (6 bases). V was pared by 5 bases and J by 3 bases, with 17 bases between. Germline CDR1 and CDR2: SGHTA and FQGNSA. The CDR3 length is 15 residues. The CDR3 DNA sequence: TGTGCCAGCAGCCCAGACCCGACAGGTATCTACGAGCAGTACTTC. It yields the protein CASSPDPTGIYEQYF.

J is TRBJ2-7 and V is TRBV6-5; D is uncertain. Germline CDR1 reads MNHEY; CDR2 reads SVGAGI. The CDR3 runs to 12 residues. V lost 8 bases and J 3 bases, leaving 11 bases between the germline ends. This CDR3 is CASSAPGYEQYF. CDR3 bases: TGTGCCAGCTCGGCCCCCGGCTACGAGCAGTACTTC.

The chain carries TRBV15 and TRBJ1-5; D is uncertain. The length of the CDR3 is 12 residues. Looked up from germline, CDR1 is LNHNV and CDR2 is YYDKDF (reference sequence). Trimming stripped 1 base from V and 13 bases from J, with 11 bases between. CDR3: CATSRGGEAQHF. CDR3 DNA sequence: TGTGCCACCAGCAGAGGGGGTGAGGCACAGCATTTT. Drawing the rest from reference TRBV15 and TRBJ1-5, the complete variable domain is DAMVIQNPRYQVTQFGKPVTLSCSQTLNHNVMYWYQQKSSQAPKLLFHYYDKDFNNEADTPDNFQSRRPNTSFCFLDIRSPGLGDTAMYLCATSRGGEAQHFGDGTRLSIL.

The CDR3 sequence is CASSFTGTGTDTQYF. The CDR3 coding sequence is TGTGCCAGCAGTTTCACCGGGACCGGCACAGATACGCAGTATTTT. V is TRBV6-5 and J is TRBJ2-3; D assignment may be TRBD1 or TRBD2 (5 bases each). Germline V gene lookup returns CDR1 MNHEY and CDR2 SVGAGI. CDR3 length: 15 residues. V was pared by 4 bases and J by 1 base, with 12 bases between.

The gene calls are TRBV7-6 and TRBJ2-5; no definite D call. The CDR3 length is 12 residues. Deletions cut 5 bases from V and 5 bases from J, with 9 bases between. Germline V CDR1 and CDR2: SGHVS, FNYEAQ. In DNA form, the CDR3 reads TGTGCCAGCAGCCTCCTTCGGGAGACCCAGTACTTC. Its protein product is CASSLLRETQYF.

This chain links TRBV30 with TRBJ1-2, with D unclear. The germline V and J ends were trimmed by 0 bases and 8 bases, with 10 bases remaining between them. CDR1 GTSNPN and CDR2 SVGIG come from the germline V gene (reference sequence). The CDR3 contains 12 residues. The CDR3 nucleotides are TGTGCCTGGAGTGTACTGGGGTCCGGCTACACCTTC. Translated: CAWSVLGSGYTF.

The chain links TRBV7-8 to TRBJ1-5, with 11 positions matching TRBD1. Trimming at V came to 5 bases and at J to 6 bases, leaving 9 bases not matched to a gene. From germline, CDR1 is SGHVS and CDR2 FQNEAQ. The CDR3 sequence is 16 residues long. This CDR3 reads CASSPRTGGLAQPQHF. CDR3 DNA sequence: TGTGCCAGCAGCCCGAGGACAGGGGGCTTAGCTCAGCCCCAGCATTTT.

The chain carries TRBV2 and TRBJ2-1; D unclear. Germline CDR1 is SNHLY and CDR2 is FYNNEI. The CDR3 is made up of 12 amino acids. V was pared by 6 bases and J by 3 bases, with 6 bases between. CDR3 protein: CASRPGYNEQFF. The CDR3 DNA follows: TGTGCCAGCAGGCCCGGCTACAATGAGCAGTTCTTC.

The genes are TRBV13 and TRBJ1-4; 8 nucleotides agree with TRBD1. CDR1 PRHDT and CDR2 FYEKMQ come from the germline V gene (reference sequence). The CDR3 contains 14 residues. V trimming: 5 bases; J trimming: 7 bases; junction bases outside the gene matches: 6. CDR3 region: CASSLRGPFEKLFF. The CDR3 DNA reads TGTGCCAGCAGCCTCAGGGGGCCCTTTGAAAAACTGTTTTTT.

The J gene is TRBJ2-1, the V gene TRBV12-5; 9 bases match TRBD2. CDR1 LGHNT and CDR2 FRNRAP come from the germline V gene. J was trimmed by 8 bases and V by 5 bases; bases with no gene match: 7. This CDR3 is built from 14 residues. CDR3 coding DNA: TGTGCTAGTGGTAGCGGACTAGCGCTCTATGAGCAGTTCTTC. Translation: CASGSGLALYEQFF.

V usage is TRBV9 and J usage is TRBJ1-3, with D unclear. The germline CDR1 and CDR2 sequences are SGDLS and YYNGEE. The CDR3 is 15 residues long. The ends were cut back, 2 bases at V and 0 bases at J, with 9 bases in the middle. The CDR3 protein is CASSVAGSSGNTIYF. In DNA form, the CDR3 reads TGTGCCAGCAGCGTGGCGGGAAGCTCTGGAAACACCATATATTTT.

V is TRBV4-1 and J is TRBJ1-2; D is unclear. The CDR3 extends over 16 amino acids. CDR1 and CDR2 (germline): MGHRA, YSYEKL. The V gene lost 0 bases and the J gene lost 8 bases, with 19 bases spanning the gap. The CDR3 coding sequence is TGCGCCAGCAGCCAAGATGTCAGTCCGGGGATAGGGGGCTACACCTTC. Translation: CASSQDVSPGIGGYTF.

CDR3 protein: CASNPGGVYNEQFF. In DNA form, the CDR3 reads TGCGCCAGCAATCCGGGGGGCGTTTACAATGAGCAGTTCTTC. V gene TRBV10-2 combines with J gene TRBJ2-1; D is perhaps TRBD2 (7 bases). Trimming took off 7 bases at V and 4 bases at J, with 14 bases between the two ends. The CDR3 has 14 residues. The germline V gene has CDR1 WSHSY and CDR2 SAAADI.

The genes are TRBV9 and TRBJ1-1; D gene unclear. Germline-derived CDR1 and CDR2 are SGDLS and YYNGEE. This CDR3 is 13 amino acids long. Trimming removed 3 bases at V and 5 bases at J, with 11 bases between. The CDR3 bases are TGTGCCAGCAGCGCCGGGTCGGTAACTGAAGCTTTCTTT. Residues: CASSAGSVTEAFF.

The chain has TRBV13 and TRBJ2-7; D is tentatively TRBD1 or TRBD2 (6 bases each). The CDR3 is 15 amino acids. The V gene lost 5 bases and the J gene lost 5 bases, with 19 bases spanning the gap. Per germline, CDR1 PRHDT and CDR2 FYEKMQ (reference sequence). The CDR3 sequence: CASSPGGNGGHEQYF. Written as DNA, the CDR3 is TGTGCCAGCAGCCCCGGAGGGAATGGGGGCCACGAGCAGTACTTC.